This T cell receptor beta chain comes out of a study of CD8+ T cells in alopecia areata. Sequencing used cDNA as its template, made by extracting RNA and reverse transcribing it. This table comes from immunoSEQ multiplex PCR, and its TCRdb copy is limited to in-frame clones, with some not included. The sample includes around 190,000 clones, around 64% of them seen just once. The treatment denotes: oral pan-JAK inhibitor, 5-10 mg twice daily. The receptor was isolated from a human donor with alopecia areata. The specimen comprised CD4+ T cells sorted from blood, sampled between weeks 47 and 50, from a patient treated with tofacitinib.

The CDR3 sequence: CASSQDSGGTGELFF. DNA of the CDR3: TGTGCCAGCAGCCAAGACTCGGGCGGCACCGGGGAGCTGTTTTTT. The genes are TRBV14 and TRBJ2-2; D gene uncertain. In germline, CDR1 is SGHDN, CDR2 FVKESK. The CDR3 loop spans 15 amino acids. Trimming removed 0 bases at V and 4 bases at J, with 9 bases between.